The present TCR beta chain was sequenced within a study of blood T cell repertoires in COVID-19. Looking at the study overall: Samples of COVID-19 (acute and convalescent) were obtained from the United States, Italy and Spain. Sources were T cells, B-cell-depleted T cells, or PBMCs; the material itself was cDNA or gDNA.

Looked up from germline, CDR1 is MDHEN and CDR2 is SYDVKM. CDR3 length equals 17 residues. Trimming removed 6 bases from V and 3 bases from J, with 21 bases in between. Assay: immunoSEQ multiplex PCR; the TCRdb copy retains only in-frame clones and omits some. The sample lists approximately 170,000 clones; about 86% were seen once. This TCR came from a man aged 65 to 79 with active or convalescent COVID-19. V usage is TRBV28 and J usage is TRBJ2-4, with D possibly matching TRBD1 (6 bases). Sample: peripheral blood. The CDR3 sequence is CASRYGTPERGKNIQYF. CDR3 sequence (DNA): TGTGCCAGCAGGTACGGGACACCGGAACGGGGCAAAAACATTCAGTACTTC.